The 16 T cell receptor beta chains below were found in one sample sequenced in a study of blood T cell repertoires in COVID-19. Clones were sequenced by immunoSEQ multiplex PCR, and TCRdb holds only the in-frame ones, with some missing. The table has some 99,000 clones, around 89% seen once. Material for sequencing was peripheral blood. The receptors shown here come from a human donor in a cohort sampled during active COVID-19.

The V call is TRBV7-2, the J call TRBJ2-1, with 9 bases that match TRBD2. The junction had 6 bases not matched to a gene; V was cut back by 5 bases and J by 4 bases. Looked up from germline, CDR1 is SGHTA and CDR2 is FQGNSA. CDR3 length equals 15 residues. CDR3 residues: CASSPVAGAYNEQFF. CDR3 coding DNA: TGTGCCAGCAGCCCCGTAGCGGGGGCGTACAATGAGCAGTTCTTC.

The genes are TRBV28 and TRBJ1-3; a possible D gene is TRBD1 (6 bases). V shed 5 bases and J shed 9 bases, with 17 bases lying between them. CDR3 size: 14 residues. Germline CDR1 MDHEN, CDR2 SYDVKM. CDR3 protein: CASSPQGARGTIYF. The DNA of the CDR3 is TGTGCCAGCAGTCCACAGGGCGCCCGAGGCACCATATATTTT. Full variable domain (remainder filled in from reference TRBV28 and TRBJ1-3): DVKVTQSSRYLVKRTGEKVFLECVQDMDHENMFWYRQDPGLGLRLIYFSYDVKMKEKGDIPEGYSVSREKKERFSLILESASTNQTSMYLCASSPQGARGTIYFGEGSWLTVV.

The J gene is TRBJ1-5, the V gene TRBV4-1; the match to TRBD1 covers 8 bases. V dropped 2 bases and J dropped 2; count of bases not matched to a gene: 2. Germline V gives CDR1 MGHRA, CDR2 YSYEKL. The CDR3 spans 15 residues. The CDR3 DNA is TGCGCCAGCAGCCAACAGGGGGCGGGCAATCAGCCCCAGCATTTT. Protein: CASSQQGAGNQPQHF.

The chain carries TRBV7-6 and TRBJ1-6, with D possibly being TRBD1 (6 bases). V lost 1 base, J lost 7 bases, and 14 bases lay in between. The CDR3 runs 16 residues. The germline V gene has CDR1 SGHVS and CDR2 FNYEAQ. Here the CDR3 DNA reads TGTGCCAGCAGCTTAGGAGCACAGGGTGCAAATTCACCCCTCCACTTT. This encodes CASSLGAQGANSPLHF.

The chain couples TRBV11-2 to TRBJ2-3; 7 bases match TRBD2. The CDR3 spans 14 residues. Looked up from germline, CDR1 is SGHAT and CDR2 is FQNNGV. Trimming at V came to 5 bases and at J to 1 base, leaving 3 bases not matched to a gene. Here the CDR3 reads CASSQGLRTDTQYF. The CDR3 bases are TGTGCCAGCAGCCAGGGACTACGCACAGATACGCAGTATTTT.

V is TRBV19 and J is TRBJ2-3; 8 positions match TRBD1. Germline V CDR1 and CDR2: LNHDA, SQIVND (reference sequence). CDR3 length: 15 residues. V was clipped by 3 bases and J by 2 bases; unmatched bases: 4. Written as DNA, the CDR3 is TGTGCCAGTAGTATTGGACAGGGCTTCACAGATACGCAGTATTTT. Translated, it gives CASSIGQGFTDTQYF.

This chain links TRBV6-1 with TRBJ1-5; a weak D match, TRBD1 (5 bases). The CDR3 is 15 amino acids. CDR1 and CDR2 (germline): MNHNS, SASEGT. The V gene lost 1 base and the J gene lost 4 bases, with 11 bases spanning the gap. DNA of the CDR3: TGTGCCAGCAGTGAAGACCAGGGTCTGAATCAGCCCCAGCATTTT. Residues: CASSEDQGLNQPQHF.

The rearrangement joins TRBV28 to TRBJ2-1, with 15 nucleotides matching TRBD2. Germline-derived CDR1 and CDR2 are MDHEN and SYDVKM. Unmatched junction bases numbered 6, after V lost 5 bases and J lost 4 bases. CDR3 size: 17 residues. CDR3 in DNA: TGTGCCAGCAGTACAGCAGGGACTAGCGGGAGGTACAATGAGCAGTTCTTC. The encoded protein is CASSTAGTSGRYNEQFF.

The V gene is TRBV7-9, the J gene TRBJ2-3; 10 bases are shared with TRBD1. CDR1 and CDR2 from the germline V gene are SEHNR and FQNEAQ (reference sequence). Germline trimming cut 4 bases from V and 2 bases from J; bases unmatched to any gene: 6. The CDR3 contains 16 residues. In DNA, the CDR3 is TGTGCCAGCAGCTCAATGGGGACAGGGGCCACAGATACGCAGTATTTT. It translates to CASSSMGTGATDTQYF.

The J gene is TRBJ2-7, the V gene TRBV15, with TRBD1 as a possible D gene (5 bases). The V gene lost 2 bases and the J gene lost 3 bases, with 8 bases spanning the gap. CDR3 size: 13 residues. Germline V gene lookup returns CDR1 LNHNV and CDR2 YYDKDF (reference sequence). As DNA, the CDR3 is TGTGCCACCAGCAGAAGCAGGGACTACGAGCAGTACTTC. This encodes CATSRSRDYEQYF.

As DNA, the CDR3 is TGTGCCAGCAGCTTACGCGGGAGCTACGAGCAGTACTTC. This encodes CASSLRGSYEQYF. V is TRBV7-9 and J is TRBJ2-7; 7 bases align to TRBD2. The CDR3 totals 13 residues. V shed 2 bases and J 3 bases; nucleotides not matched to a gene: 1. Germline V gene lookup returns CDR1 SEHNR and CDR2 FQNEAQ (reference sequence).

The chain couples TRBV24-1 to TRBJ1-1; D ambiguous. The CDR3 covers 13 residues. V lost 3 bases and J 9 bases, leaving 13 bases between the germline ends. Germline CDR1 reads KGHDR; CDR2 reads SFDVKD. The CDR3 reads CATSDPPGPKAFF. The CDR3 coding sequence is TGTGCCACCAGTGATCCCCCCGGTCCCAAAGCTTTCTTT.

This chain joins TRBV24-1 and TRBJ2-3; D is perhaps TRBD1 (6 bases). Germline V gives CDR1 KGHDR, CDR2 SFDVKD. Deletions cut 2 bases from V and 4 bases from J, with 15 bases between. The CDR3 sequence is 16 residues long. The CDR3 reads CATSDSGPGVADTQYF. In DNA, the CDR3 is TGTGCCACCAGTGATTCTGGACCAGGGGTGGCAGATACGCAGTATTTT.

The chain has TRBV5-6 and TRBJ2-3, with D uncertain. CDR1 is SGHDT, CDR2 YYEEEE, per germline. This CDR3 has 13 residues. The germline V and J ends were trimmed by 2 bases and 2 bases, with 6 bases remaining between them. CDR3 in amino acids: CASSFEDTDTQYF. As DNA, the CDR3 is TGTGCCAGCAGCTTCGAGGACACAGATACGCAGTATTTT. The complete variable domain, with remaining parts taken from reference TRBV5-6 and TRBJ2-3, reads DAGVTQSPTHLIKTRGQQVTLRCSPKSGHDTVSWYQQALGQGPQFIFQYYEEEERQRGNFPDRFSGHQFPNYSSELNVNALLLGDSALYLCASSFEDTDTQYFGPGTRLTVL.

This sequence joins TRBV27 and TRBJ2-3, with a possible D match to TRBD2 (6 bases). Germline V CDR1 and CDR2: MNHEY, SMNVEV (reference sequence). Trimming took 3 bases from V and 5 from J, leaving 18 bases between them. The CDR3 consists of 16 residues. CDR3 nucleotides: TGTGCCAGCAGTTTGGTTAGGTCCAGGGAGGAAGATACGCAGTATTTT. Translation gives CASSLVRSREEDTQYF.

The chain has TRBV7-2 and TRBJ1-2; a possible D gene is TRBD1 (5 bases). V dropped 4 bases and J dropped 0 bases, with 9 bases sitting between them. The CDR3 runs 14 residues. Germline values: CDR1 SGHTA, CDR2 FQGNSA. The CDR3 DNA reads as TGTGCCAGCAGCTCCCTCAGGGCTAACTATGGCTACACCTTC. Protein sequence: CASSSLRANYGYTF.